This T cell receptor (beta chain) was recorded in a study of post-analysis software for immune sequencing data. General study points: Batch-mates among the samples co-clustered strongly by F measure. TRBV segments more frequent in patients than in controls numbered roughly 5 and included TRBV5-6, TRBV5-1 and TRBV20-1.

The library was made from cDNA and included unique molecular identifiers. Each CDR3 protein is one row after TCRdb ran MiXCR on the PCR reads. The table records fewer than 850,000 distinct CDR3 sequences, approximately 30% of them present only once. A remark on this clonotype: Its antigen remains unknown.

The CDR3 consists of 15 residues. Germline CDR1 MNHEY, CDR2 SVGEGT. Losses at the gene ends were 9 bases for V and 8 bases for J; bases not matched to a gene: 16. The sequence was obtained from a girl between 5 and 17 years old with multiple sclerosis. Sequenced sample: blood. The chain carries TRBV6-2 or TRBV6-3 and TRBJ2-1; 7 nucleotides agree with TRBD2. The CDR3 coding sequence is TGTGCCAGTTGGGCAAAAGGCGGGAGATCCGATGAGCAGTTCTTC. Its translation: CASWAKGGRSDEQFF.